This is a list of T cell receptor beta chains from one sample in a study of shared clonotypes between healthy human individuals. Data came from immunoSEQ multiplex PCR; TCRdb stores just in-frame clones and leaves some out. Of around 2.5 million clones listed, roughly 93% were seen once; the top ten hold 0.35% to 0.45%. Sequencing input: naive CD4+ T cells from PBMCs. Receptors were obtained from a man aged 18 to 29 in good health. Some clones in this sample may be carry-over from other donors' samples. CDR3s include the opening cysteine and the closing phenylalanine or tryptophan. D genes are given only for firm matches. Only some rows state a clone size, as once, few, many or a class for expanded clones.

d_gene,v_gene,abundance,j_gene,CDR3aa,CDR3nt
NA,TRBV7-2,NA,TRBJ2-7,CASSLGQEIEQYF,TGTGCCAGCAGCTTAGGACAGGAAATCGAGCAGTACTTC
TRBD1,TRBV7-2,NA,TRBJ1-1,CASSFGTANTEAFF,TGTGCCAGCAGCTTTGGGACAGCGAACACTGAAGCTTTCTTT
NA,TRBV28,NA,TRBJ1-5,CASSLQPSNQPQHF,TGTGCCAGCAGTTTGCAGCCCAGCAATCAGCCCCAGCATTTT
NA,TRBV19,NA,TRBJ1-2,CASRWRTRQGYTF,TGTGCCAGTCGTTGGAGGACACGGCAGGGCTACACCTTC
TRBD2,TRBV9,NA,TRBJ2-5,CASTRLAGTLQETQYF,TGTGCCAGCACCCGACTAGCGGGAACCCTCCAAGAGACCCAGTACTTC
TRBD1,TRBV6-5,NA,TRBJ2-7,CASSYEGQDSYEQYF,TGTGCCAGCAGTTACGAAGGACAGGACTCCTACGAGCAGTACTTC
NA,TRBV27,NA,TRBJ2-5,CASSLGVGAGETQYF,TGTGCCAGCAGTTTAGGCGTTGGGGCGGGAGAGACCCAGTACTTC
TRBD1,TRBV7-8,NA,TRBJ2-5,CASSLGDPRTGGRSTQYF,TGTGCCAGCAGCTTAGGGGACCCAAGGACAGGGGGCAGGTCGACCCAGTACTTC
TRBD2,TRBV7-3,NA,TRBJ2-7,CASRTGTSGTEQYF,TGTGCCAGCAGAACCGGGACTAGCGGGACCGAGCAGTACTTC
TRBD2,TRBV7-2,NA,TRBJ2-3,CASSLGLSGLAGTQGTQYF,TGTGCCAGCAGCTTAGGGTTGTCGGGACTAGCGGGAACCCAGGGGACGCAGTATTTT
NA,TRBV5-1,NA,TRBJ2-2,CASSFTGEGTGELFF,TGCGCCAGCAGCTTCACAGGGGAGGGCACCGGGGAGCTGTTTTTT
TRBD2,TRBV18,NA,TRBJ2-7,CASSRSAGGSSYEQYF,TGTGCCAGCTCACGGAGTGCGGGAGGGAGCTCCTACGAGCAGTACTTC
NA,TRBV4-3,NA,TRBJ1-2,CASSQHGYGYTF,TGCGCCAGCAGCCAACACGGCTATGGCTACACCTTC
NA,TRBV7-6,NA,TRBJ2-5,CASSYSLGADQETQYF,TGTGCCAGCAGTTATTCACTGGGGGCTGACCAAGAGACCCAGTACTTC
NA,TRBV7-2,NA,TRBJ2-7,CASSLAQARAYEQYF,TGTGCCAGCAGCTTAGCACAGGCAAGGGCGTACGAGCAGTACTTC
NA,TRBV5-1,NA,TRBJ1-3,CASSPGQTGNTIYF,TGCGCCAGCAGCCCCGGGCAGACTGGAAACACCATATATTTT
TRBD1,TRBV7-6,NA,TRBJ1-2,CASSLGRRGYGYTF,TGTGCCAGCAGCTTAGGGCGCAGGGGGTATGGCTACACCTTC
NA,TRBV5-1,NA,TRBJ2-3,CASSLPEGSDTQYF,TGCGCCAGCAGCCTCCCGGAGGGCTCGGATACGCAGTATTTT
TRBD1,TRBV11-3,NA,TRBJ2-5,CASSSWTGETQYF,TGTGCCAGCAGCTCTTGGACAGGAGAGACCCAGTACTTC
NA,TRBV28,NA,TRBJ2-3,CATYGYPKDTQYF,TGTGCCACCTACGGATACCCCAAGGATACGCAGTATTTT
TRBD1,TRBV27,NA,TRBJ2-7,CASRRSRGPYEQYF,TGTGCCAGCAGACGTAGTAGGGGGCCCTACGAGCAGTACTTC
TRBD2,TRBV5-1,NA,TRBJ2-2,CASSLVSGSGPNTGELFF,TGCGCCAGCAGCTTGGTTAGCGGGAGTGGACCAAACACCGGGGAGCTGTTTTTT
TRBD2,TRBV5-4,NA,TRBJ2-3,CASSTGGRLNTQYF,TGTGCCAGCAGTACCGGCGGGAGGTTAAATACGCAGTATTTT
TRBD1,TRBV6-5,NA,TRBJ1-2,CASSYSGTGYYGYTF,TGTGCCAGCAGTTACTCGGGGACAGGGTACTATGGCTACACCTTC
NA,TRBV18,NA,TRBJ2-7,CASSPTSYEQYF,TGTGCCAGCTCACCAACGAGCTACGAGCAGTACTTC
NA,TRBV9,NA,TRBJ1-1,CASSVAGGGTEAFF,TGTGCCAGCAGCGTAGCTGGGGGCGGCACTGAAGCTTTCTTT
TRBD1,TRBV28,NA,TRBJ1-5,CASRQGGFNQPQHF,TGTGCCAGCAGACAGGGGGGATTCAATCAGCCCCAGCATTTT
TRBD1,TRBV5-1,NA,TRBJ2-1,CASSPGTAFQFF,TGCGCCAGCAGCCCCGGGACAGCGTTTCAGTTCTTC
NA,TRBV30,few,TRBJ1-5,CAWSWGNQPQHF,TGTGCCTGGAGTTGGGGCAATCAGCCCCAGCATTTT
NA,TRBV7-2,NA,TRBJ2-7,CASSRGVSPSSYEQYF,TGTGCCAGCAGCAGGGGCGTCAGTCCGAGCTCCTACGAGCAGTACTTC
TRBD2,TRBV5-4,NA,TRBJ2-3,CASSSRTSGSTDTQYF,TGTGCCAGCAGCTCGCGGACTAGCGGGAGCACAGATACGCAGTATTTT
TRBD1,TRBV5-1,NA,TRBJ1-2,CASSWGPGTGNYGYTF,TGCGCCAGCAGCTGGGGCCCCGGGACAGGGAACTATGGCTACACCTTC
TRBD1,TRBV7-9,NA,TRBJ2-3,CASSLLGRDRRGDTQYF,TGTGCCAGCAGCTTATTAGGCAGGGACAGGCGGGGAGATACGCAGTATTTT
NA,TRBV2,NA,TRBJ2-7,CASSDWQGSGIGGEQYF,TGTGCCAGCAGTGACTGGCAGGGGAGCGGGATCGGGGGCGAGCAGTACTTC
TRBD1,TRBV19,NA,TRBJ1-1,CASSRTGQMNTEAFF,TGTGCCAGTAGTCGGACAGGGCAAATGAACACTGAAGCTTTCTTT
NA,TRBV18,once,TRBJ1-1,CASSPRTRQNTEAFF,TGTGCCAGCTCACCCCGGACCAGACAGAACACTGAAGCTTTCTTT
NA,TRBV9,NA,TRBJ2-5,CASSVLSGYQETQYF,TGTGCCAGCAGCGTCCTAAGCGGGTACCAAGAGACCCAGTACTTC
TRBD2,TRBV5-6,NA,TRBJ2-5,CASSLRITSGSGETQYF,TGTGCCAGCAGCTTGCGAATCACTAGCGGGAGTGGAGAGACCCAGTACTTC
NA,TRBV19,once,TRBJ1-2,CASSWTGGTGYTF,TGTGCCAGTAGTTGGACCGGGGGGACTGGCTACACCTTC
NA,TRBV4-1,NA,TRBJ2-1,CASSPRGSVNNEQFF,TGCGCCAGCAGCCCTAGGGGTAGCGTGAACAATGAGCAGTTCTTC
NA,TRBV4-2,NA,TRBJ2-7,CASSQDPWRSRGGTARQYF,TGTGCCAGCAGCCAAGACCCTTGGAGATCTAGGGGGGGCACCGCGAGGCAGTACTTC
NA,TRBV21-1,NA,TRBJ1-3,CASSKRSQGYSGNTIYF,TGTGCCAGCAGCAAAAGGTCTCAGGGATACTCTGGAAACACCATATATTTT
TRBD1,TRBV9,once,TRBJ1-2,CASSPRTGASSPGYTF,TGTGCCAGCAGCCCCCGGACAGGAGCATCGTCTCCTGGCTACACCTTC
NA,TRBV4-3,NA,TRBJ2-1,CASSQEWLGSYNEQFF,TGCGCCAGCAGCCAAGAATGGTTGGGCTCCTACAATGAGCAGTTCTTC
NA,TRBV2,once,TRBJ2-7,CASSEVAGGPYEQYF,TGTGCCAGCAGTGAGGTTGCAGGGGGGCCCTACGAGCAGTACTTC
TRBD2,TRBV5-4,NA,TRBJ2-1,CASSAGGAGGPYNEQFF,TGTGCCAGCAGCGCGGGGGGAGCGGGAGGGCCCTACAATGAGCAGTTCTTC
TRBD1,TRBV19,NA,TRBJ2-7,CASSIHRGRGGTYEQYF,TGTGCCAGTAGTATCCACAGGGGGCGCGGAGGAACCTACGAGCAGTACTTC
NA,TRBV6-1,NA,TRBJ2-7,CASSADYEQYF,TGTGCCAGCAGTGCCGATTACGAGCAGTACTTC
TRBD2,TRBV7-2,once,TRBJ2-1,CASSPGTSGGGWQFF,TGTGCCAGCAGCCCCGGGACTAGCGGGGGGGGGTGGCAGTTCTTC